This is a list of T cell receptor beta chains from one sample in a study of cytomegalovirus exposure and HLA in healthy donors. Profiling relied on immunoSEQ multiplex PCR, and the TCRdb table lists in-frame clones only, not all of them. In total, the table holds some 150,000 clones. The sequencing sample was made of PBMCs. The receptor set was obtained from a woman under 30 in good health and CMV-seropositive. The CDR3 runs from the conserved cysteine through the conserved F or W. Fields, in order: V gene, J gene, CDR3 protein.

TRBV13	TRBJ2-5	CASSHSLRGGRETQYF
TRBV19	TRBJ2-5	CASRPTSFQETQYF
TRBV30	TRBJ1-1	CAWSVTGSTEAFF
TRBV7-2	TRBJ1-1	CASREDMGGTEAFF
TRBV5-6	TRBJ1-5	CASSPGGETQPQHF
TRBV19	TRBJ2-3	CASNPWFSGRTHLSTDTQYF
TRBV7-8	TRBJ2-2	CASSGRMRTADTGELFF
TRBV7-2	TRBJ2-1	CASSLGREGVRFF
TRBV11-2	TRBJ1-1	CASSSTPGVTEAFF
TRBV27	TRBJ2-2	CASSSIQYTGELFF
TRBV29-1	TRBJ1-2	CSVGTGSAGYTF
TRBV15	TRBJ1-5	CATSSGQSDRRQPQHF
TRBV13	TRBJ2-7	CASSLLEVAASPHEQYF
TRBV6-5	TRBJ2-1	CASSEGLSYNEQFF
TRBV10-3	TRBJ2-7	CAISEPRQAEAGQYF
TRBV7-2	TRBJ2-7	CALRGASAYEQYF
TRBV6-5	TRBJ1-6	CASSYAGRLNSPLHF
TRBV5-1	TRBJ1-1	CASSLTQLNTEAFF
TRBV5-1	TRBJ2-2	CASSVSSGGLIGTGELFF
TRBV21-1	TRBJ1-5	CASSLPRQGPSYSNQPQHF
TRBV6-5	TRBJ2-7	CASKDSSYEQYF
TRBV6-4	TRBJ2-1	CASSDSFGPGTSNNEQFF
TRBV5-1	TRBJ2-1	CASSLDRAARRQFF
TRBV10-3	TRBJ2-5	CAISESAGQETQYF
TRBV11-2	TRBJ1-6	CASSPHDSLGSPLHF
TRBV7-7	TRBJ1-5	CASSPYRQGGNQPQHF
TRBV5-6	TRBJ1-5	CASTQGGEQPQHF
TRBV29-1	TRBJ1-1	CSVGTGATSEAFF
TRBV5-1	TRBJ2-2	CASTREEAGELFF
TRBV5-1	TRBJ1-1	CASSLDGQGNTEAFF
TRBV7-3	TRBJ2-6	CASSLGPRGGANVLTF
TRBV27	TRBJ1-2	CASSPGGQGIYGYTF
TRBV12-5	TRBJ2-3	CASGAGQGSRADTQYF
TRBV6-1	TRBJ1-2	CASSVRDRWGYTF
TRBV7-9	TRBJ2-2	CASRSRLAGGQDTGELFF
TRBV11-2	TRBJ2-4	CASSPLGVADLAKNIQYF
TRBV6-5	TRBJ1-4	CASSLQGTGAVKLFF
TRBV25-1	TRBJ2-2	CASRRPGQGNTGELFF
TRBV5-1	TRBJ2-1	CASGWTTTSGRNIRGNEQFF
TRBV27	TRBJ1-1	CASSPPSTEAFF
TRBV5-1	TRBJ2-1	CASSFGQLLSYNEQFF
TRBV19	TRBJ2-5	CASSIEATRGTQYF
TRBV4-2	TRBJ2-7	CASSQGGESYEQYF
TRBV6-5	TRBJ2-5	CASNTGGGRGEQYF
TRBV9	TRBJ2-1	CASSRGDRGRGEQFF
TRBV7-9	TRBJ1-1	CASSSEPGGNTEAFF
TRBV10-3	TRBJ2-1	CAISGETGGYNEQFF
TRBV4-1	TRBJ2-3	CASSRVGGRADTQYF
TRBV7-2	TRBJ1-2	CASSLFWESNRYTF
TRBV6-1	TRBJ2-7	CASSDRDYEQYF
TRBV7-8	TRBJ2-3	CASTRRASGGPSTDTQYF
TRBV5-4	TRBJ2-2	CASSPGASGGLNTGELFF
TRBV4-3	TRBJ1-4	CASSQNIYRGRVGANEKLFF